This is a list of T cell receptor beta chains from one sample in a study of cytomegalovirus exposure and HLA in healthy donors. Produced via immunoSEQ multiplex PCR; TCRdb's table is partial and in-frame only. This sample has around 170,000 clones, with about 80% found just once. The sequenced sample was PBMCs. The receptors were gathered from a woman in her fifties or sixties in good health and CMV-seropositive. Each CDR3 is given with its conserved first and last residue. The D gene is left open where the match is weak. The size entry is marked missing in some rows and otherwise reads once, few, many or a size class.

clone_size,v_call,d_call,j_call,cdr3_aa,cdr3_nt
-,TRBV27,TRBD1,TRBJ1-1,CASSLTPAGGYTEAFF,TGTGCCAGCAGTTTAACCCCGGCAGGGGGATACACTGAAGCTTTCTTT
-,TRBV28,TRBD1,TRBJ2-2,CASSITHRQGSTGELFF,TGTGCCAGCAGCATTACCCATAGACAGGGGTCCACCGGGGAGCTGTTTTTT
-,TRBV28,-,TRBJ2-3,CASSLSRSADTQYF,TGTGCCAGCAGTTTATCTAGGAGCGCAGATACGCAGTATTTT
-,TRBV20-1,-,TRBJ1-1,CSVGGLSEAFF,TGCAGTGTCGGAGGGTTGAGTGAAGCTTTCTTT
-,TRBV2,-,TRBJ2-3,CASSFDSVVTDTQYF,TGTGCCAGCAGTTTCGACTCGGTCGTCACAGATACGCAGTATTTT
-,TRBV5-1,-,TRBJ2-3,CASSDWTVRTDTQYF,TGCGCCAGCAGCGATTGGACAGTCCGCACAGATACGCAGTATTTT
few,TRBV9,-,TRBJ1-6,CASSAGGSSYNSPLHF,TGTGCCAGCAGCGCGGGGGGGAGCTCCTATAATTCACCCCTCCACTTT
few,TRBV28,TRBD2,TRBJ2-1,CASSFGGGAYNEQFF,TGTGCCAGCAGTTTCGGCGGGGGGGCCTACAATGAGCAGTTCTTC
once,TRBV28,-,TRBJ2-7,CASSIRGYEQYF,TGTGCCAGCAGCATTCGGGGTTACGAGCAGTACTTC
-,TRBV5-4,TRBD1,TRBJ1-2,CASSGHLGTGDYGYTF,TGTGCCAGCAGCGGTCACCTCGGGACAGGAGATTATGGCTACACCTTC
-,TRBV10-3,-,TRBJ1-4,CAISEAGEKLFF,TGTGCCATCAGTGAGGCAGGTGAAAAACTGTTTTTT
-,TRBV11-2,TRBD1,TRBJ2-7,CASSLWTGYEQYF,TGTGCCAGCAGTCTGTGGACAGGCTACGAGCAGTACTTC
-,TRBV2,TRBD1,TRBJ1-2,CASQPGQRRGYTF,TGTGCCAGCCAACCGGGACAGCGGAGGGGCTACACCTTC
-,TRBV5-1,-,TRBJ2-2,CASSLEVLDAGELFF,TGCGCCAGCAGCTTGGAGGTCCTAGACGCCGGGGAGCTGTTTTTT
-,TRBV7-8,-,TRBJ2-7,CASSLRPGSGYEQYF,TGTGCCAGCAGCTTAAGGCCAGGGAGCGGGTACGAGCAGTACTTC
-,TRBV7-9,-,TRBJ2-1,CASSFRGTTANEQFF,TGTGCCAGCAGCTTTAGGGGAACCACGGCGAATGAGCAGTTCTTC
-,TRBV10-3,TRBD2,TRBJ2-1,CATSPAGGSVNEQFF,TGTGCCACCAGCCCAGCGGGGGGCTCCGTCAATGAGCAGTTCTTC
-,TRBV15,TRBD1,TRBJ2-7,CATSRPQGASYEQYF,TGTGCCACCAGCAGGCCTCAGGGGGCCTCCTACGAGCAGTACTTC
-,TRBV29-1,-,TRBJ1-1,CSVVQSEAFF,TGCAGCGTTGTTCAATCTGAAGCTTTCTTT
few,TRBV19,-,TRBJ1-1,CASSGGGTEAFF,TGTGCCAGTAGTGGGGGAGGCACTGAAGCTTTCTTT
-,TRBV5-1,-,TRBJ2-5,CASSLEGGETQYF,TGCGCCAGCAGCTTGGAAGGAGGAGAGACCCAGTACTTC
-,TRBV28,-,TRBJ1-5,CASSLSYRSSNNQPQHF,TGTGCCAGCAGTTTATCTTACAGGTCTAGTAACAATCAGCCCCAGCATTTT
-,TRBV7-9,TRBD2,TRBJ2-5,CASSQQMTGTRGETQYF,TGTGCCAGCAGCCAACAGATGACCGGGACTAGGGGAGAGACCCAGTACTTC